These T cell receptor beta chains were read from a single sample in a study of blood T cell repertoires in COVID-19. Clones were sequenced by immunoSEQ multiplex PCR, and TCRdb holds only the in-frame ones, with some missing. The data contain some 250,000 clones, 91% of them seen just once; the ten biggest clones take up 0.95% to 1.5%. Input material: PBMCs or T cells enriched from blood (not recorded which). Every receptor here comes from a human donor in a cohort exposed to, infected with or recovered from COVID-19 (not recorded which). The donor label of this sample is uncertain. Each CDR3 is given with its conserved first and last residue. The D gene is left open where the match is weak. The listing skips clone size in some rows; elsewhere it reads once, few, many or a size class.

TGTGCCACCAGTGATGGGGCTGACTTGACAGATACGCAGTATTTT	CATSDGADLTDTQYF	TRBV24-1	.	TRBJ2-3	.
TGTGCCAGCAGCCCTCGCGGGACGGAGGGGGAGACCCAGTACTTC	CASSPRGTEGETQYF	TRBV11-2	.	TRBJ2-5	.
TGTGCCAGCAGCACCGACAGGGATGACGAGCAGTACTTC	CASSTDRDDEQYF	TRBV7-3	TRBD1	TRBJ2-7	.
TGCGCCAGCAGGGCCGGGACAGGTGTGGCAGATACGCAGTATTTT	CASRAGTGVADTQYF	TRBV5-1	TRBD1	TRBJ2-3	few
TGTGCCAGCAGCCTCGGGACAGGTTCCTACGAGCAGTACTTC	CASSLGTGSYEQYF	TRBV11-3	TRBD1	TRBJ2-7	.
TGTGCTGTCCGGGGGGAAAGAGGTTCACCCCTCCACTTT	CAVRGERGSPLHF	TRBV30	.	TRBJ1-6	once
TGTGCCAGCAGTTCCTTCTATGGCTACACCTTC	CASSSFYGYTF	TRBV6-2/TRBV6-3	.	TRBJ1-2	.
TGTGCCAGCAGTTTGGCCAGGACTTATGGCTACACCTTC	CASSLARTYGYTF	TRBV12-3/TRBV12-4	.	TRBJ1-2	.
TGTGCCATCAGCGGACTAGCGGGGGGAGGGAATGAGCAGTTCTTC	CAISGLAGGGNEQFF	TRBV10-3	TRBD2	TRBJ2-1	.
TGTGCCAGCAGCTCACGGACTAGCGGGGTGGAGCAGTATTTT	CASSSRTSGVEQYF	TRBV7-2	TRBD2	TRBJ2-3	once
TGTGCCAGCAGCTTAGCGCTAACTATCAGGGTGTCGGACACTGAAGCTTTCTTT	CASSLALTIRVSDTEAFF	TRBV7-2	.	TRBJ1-1	once
TGTGCCACCAGTGATCTATACAGGGGAGAGGGCACAGATACGCAGTATTTT	CATSDLYRGEGTDTQYF	TRBV24-1	TRBD1	TRBJ2-3	few
TGCAGTGCTAGCCGGGACACTGAAGCTTTCTTT	CSASRDTEAFF	TRBV20-1	.	TRBJ1-1	.
TGCGCCAGCAGCCAACTTAAGAGCGGCAGGGGAAGCTCCTATAATTCACCCCTCCACTTT	CASSQLKSGRGSSYNSPLHF	TRBV4-1	.	TRBJ1-6	few
TGTGCCAGCAGTCCTGGCCAGTTCGGGCAGCCCCAGCATTTT	CASSPGQFGQPQHF	TRBV27	.	TRBJ1-5	once
TGTGCCATCAGCCTCGGGACTAGCGGGGGGGGCACAGATACGCAGTATTTT	CAISLGTSGGGTDTQYF	TRBV10-3	TRBD2	TRBJ2-3	.
TGTGCCAGCAGCTCAGGTCCCGGGACAGGTGCTAACGAGCAGTACTTC	CASSSGPGTGANEQYF	TRBV7-6	TRBD1	TRBJ2-7	.
TGTGCCAGCAGTAATAGGACAGGGGGCTACACCTTC	CASSNRTGGYTF	TRBV6-4	TRBD1	TRBJ1-2	.
TGTGCCAGCAGGCAGGATCGAGGAAACACCATATATTTT	CASRQDRGNTIYF	TRBV2	.	TRBJ1-3	once
TGTGCCAGCAGCTTAACAGGAAGGGGTACAGATACGCAGTATTTT	CASSLTGRGTDTQYF	TRBV7-6	.	TRBJ2-3	.
TGCGCCAGCAGTGCCGGGACAGGGACACCTTACGAGCAGTACTTC	CASSAGTGTPYEQYF	TRBV10-1	TRBD1	TRBJ2-7	.
TGTGCCAGCAGTTTAGGCGAGGAGCAGTACTTC	CASSLGEEQYF	TRBV12-3/TRBV12-4	.	TRBJ2-7	.
TGTGCCAGCAGCTTAGAGCCCCCCGGACAGGGGGCGCCCCACGAGCAGTACTTC	CASSLEPPGQGAPHEQYF	TRBV11-2	TRBD1	TRBJ2-7	.
TGTGCCAGCAGCTTAGTAGTCGACAGGGGAAACAACTATGGCTACACCTTC	CASSLVVDRGNNYGYTF	TRBV7-2	TRBD1	TRBJ1-2	.
TGTGCCAGCAGCTTAGCCAGGACTAGCGGGGGAGAGACCCAGTACTTC	CASSLARTSGGETQYF	TRBV7-6	TRBD2	TRBJ2-5	.
TGTGCCAGTACTGTCACAGCCATTACCAACACTGAAGCTTTCTTT	CASTVTAITNTEAFF	TRBV19	.	TRBJ1-1	.
TGTGCCAGCAGCCAACAGGATAACTATGGCTACACCTTC	CASSQQDNYGYTF	TRBV9	.	TRBJ1-2	.
TGTGCCAGCAGCCCCACCCTCTTGGGACCAGGGGCGGGCCGGGGGGAGCTGTTTTTT	CASSPTLLGPGAGRGELFF	TRBV9	.	TRBJ2-2	.
TGTGCCAGCAGCGACCGAGACTCCCGCTCTGGAAACACCATATATTTT	CASSDRDSRSGNTIYF	TRBV7-2	.	TRBJ1-3	.
TGTGCCAGCAGTTACTCGTACAGAAGATACACTGAAGCTTTCTTT	CASSYSYRRYTEAFF	TRBV6-5	.	TRBJ1-1	.
TGTGCCAGCAGGGGACAGCCTAACTATGGCTACACCTTC	CASRGQPNYGYTF	TRBV12-3/TRBV12-4	TRBD1	TRBJ1-2	.
TGTGCCAGCTCACCCGGGGCGGGGGGTAATTCACCCCTCCACTTT	CASSPGAGGNSPLHF	TRBV18	.	TRBJ1-6	.
TGTGCCAGCACCTCTCAGGGAAATCAGCCCCAGCATTTT	CASTSQGNQPQHF	TRBV12-3/TRBV12-4	.	TRBJ1-5	once
TGCGCCAGCAGCCAAGATGGCGCGGGGTCGTACAATGAGCAGTTCTTC	CASSQDGAGSYNEQFF	TRBV4-1	.	TRBJ2-1	.
TGCGCCAGCAGCCAAGCACCAGGGAGGTACAATGAGCAGTTCTTC	CASSQAPGRYNEQFF	TRBV4-3	.	TRBJ2-1	.
TGTGCCATCAGTGAGGGCACTTCGGGCACTGAAGCTTTCTTT	CAISEGTSGTEAFF	TRBV10-3	.	TRBJ1-1	.
TGTGCCAGCAGCCAAGAATCACTCTCTGGGACCCAGTACTTC	CASSQESLSGTQYF	TRBV4-2	.	TRBJ2-5	.
TGCGCCAGCAGCGCCGGGACAGCATCTGGAAACACCATATATTTT	CASSAGTASGNTIYF	TRBV5-1	TRBD1	TRBJ1-3	few
TGTGCCAGCAGGTACAGGGGGCGTGAAAAACTGTTTTTT	CASRYRGREKLFF	TRBV7-2	TRBD1	TRBJ1-4	.
TGCAGTGCTAGTCCCCTAGCGGGGGTAGAGACCCAGTACTTC	CSASPLAGVETQYF	TRBV20-1	TRBD2	TRBJ2-5	.
TGTGCCAGCAGTTCCGACAGGGCGGTCGATGGCTACACCTTC	CASSSDRAVDGYTF	TRBV27	TRBD1	TRBJ1-2	.
TGTGCCAGCAGCGTTTTTCGGGAAGCCGGGGAGCTGTTTTTT	CASSVFREAGELFF	TRBV9	.	TRBJ2-2	once
TGTGCCAGTAGAGCAGGACAGGGCCCCAGCGAGCAGTACTTC	CASRAGQGPSEQYF	TRBV19	TRBD1	TRBJ2-7	once
TGCAGCGTTGAAGAAGCTGTTAACTATGGCTACACCTTC	CSVEEAVNYGYTF	TRBV29-1	.	TRBJ1-2	.
TGTGCCAGCAGTGAGGGAATTGGGGGCGGCACAGATACGCAGTATTTT	CASSEGIGGGTDTQYF	TRBV6-1	.	TRBJ2-3	.
TGTGCCAGCAGCCCGACTAGTCATCCGCAAGAGACCCAGTACTTC	CASSPTSHPQETQYF	TRBV7-3	.	TRBJ2-5	.
TGTGCCAGCAGTGAAGGGCCCGAGGGTTCCTACGAGCAGTACTTC	CASSEGPEGSYEQYF	TRBV6-1	.	TRBJ2-7	few
TGTGCCAGCAGGACTAGCGGGGGCTTCAATGAGCAGTTCTTC	CASRTSGGFNEQFF	TRBV2	TRBD2	TRBJ2-1	.
TGTGCCAGCAGTTCCCCGACGCGTCAGCGGGGGGGCCTCGAGCAGTACTTC	CASSSPTRQRGGLEQYF	TRBV27	TRBD2	TRBJ2-7	.
TGTGCCAGCACCTTTGGAGCGACGGGGGGGCCGGGGGAGCAGTACTTC	CASTFGATGGPGEQYF	TRBV2	TRBD2	TRBJ2-7	.
TGTGCCAGCAGTTTAGGGGGCCCAAAGGAAAAACTGTTTTTT	CASSLGGPKEKLFF	TRBV7-7	TRBD1	TRBJ1-4	.
TGTGCCAGCAGACAAACAGGGTTTCAGCCCCAGCATTTT	CASRQTGFQPQHF	TRBV6-5	.	TRBJ1-5	.
TGTGCCAGCAGCCAAGAGGGACTGCTTCAAGAGACCCAGTACTTC	CASSQEGLLQETQYF	TRBV4-2	.	TRBJ2-5	.
TGCGCCAGCAGTGAGGGGGACAGCGAGGGGGATACGCAGTATTTT	CASSEGDSEGDTQYF	TRBV10-2	TRBD1	TRBJ2-3	.
TGTGCCAGCAGCTACAGGGTGTCCTACGAGCAGTACTTC	CASSYRVSYEQYF	TRBV11-2	.	TRBJ2-7	.
TGTGCCAGCAGTGAACGGGGGGGGACTCAAGAGACCCAGTACTTC	CASSERGGTQETQYF	TRBV2	TRBD2	TRBJ2-5	.
TGTGCCAGCAGCTCCTCCACGGGGGCTGAAGCTTTCTTT	CASSSSTGAEAFF	TRBV28	.	TRBJ1-1	once
TGTGCCAGCAGCGGTACGCCCGCGGGCAATGAGCAGTTCTTC	CASSGTPAGNEQFF	TRBV11-1	.	TRBJ2-1	.
TGCGCCAGCAGGGGCCGGGAGGACAGGGGAGGAAGGGTGAACACTGAAGCTTTCTTT	CASRGREDRGGRVNTEAFF	TRBV4-1	TRBD1	TRBJ1-1	.